This section outlines one T cell receptor beta chain sequence together with its context. This record belongs to a study of response to subunit inactivated influenza vaccine. A single record per CDR3 protein comes from TCRdb applying MiXCR to the RT-PCR reads. The sample includes roughly 760,000 distinct CDR3 sequences, about 20% seen only once; the top ten take roughly 10%. The TCR originated in a man in his fifties or sixties who received an inactivated influenza vaccine. The source was PBMCs from blood, collected less than 6 days after vaccination.

The CDR3 sequence is CASSPTPSGSTQYF. For the CDR3, the DNA is TGTGCCAGCAGTCCCACTCCGTCGGGGAGTACGCAGTATTTT. This chain uses TRBV12-3 or TRBV12-4 with TRBJ2-3, with D tentatively TRBD2 (5 bases). Between the trimmed V and J ends, which lost 5 bases and 8 bases, there was a span of 17 bases. The CDR3 extends over 14 amino acids.